Listed here are 4 T cell receptor beta chains from one sample, sequenced in a study of identical twins. TCRdb reprocessed the 5' RACE reads with MiXCR, giving one entry per CDR3 protein. This sample carries 410,000 or so distinct CDR3 sequences, under 20% of them seen once, and the ten largest clones take roughly 12%. What was sequenced was naive T cells sorted from blood. The receptor source for this set is a man aged 45 to 65 in good health.

This clonotype was seen only a few times. CDR3 bases: TGCGCCAGCAGCCAACTAGTTACCGGTAATTCCGGGCAGTACTTC. Translation: CASSQLVTGNSGQYF. V gene TRBV4-3 combines with J gene TRBJ2-7; D gene unclear. The CDR3 consists of 15 residues. Trimming shortened V by 2 bases and J by 9 bases, and 20 bases separated the two germline ends. In germline, CDR1 is LGHNA, CDR2 YSLEER.

V and J are TRBV29-1 and TRBJ2-2; 8 positions agree with TRBD2. J was trimmed by 1 base and V by 5 bases; bases with no gene match: 3. This CDR3 comprises 14 residues. From germline, CDR1 is SQVTM and CDR2 ANQGSEA. CDR3 sequence: CSVSLAGNTGELFF. DNA of the CDR3: TGCAGCGTTAGCCTAGCGGGGAACACCGGGGAGCTGTTTTTT.

The rearrangement links TRBV5-1 to TRBJ1-2, with TRBD1 matching over 8 bases. V was clipped by 4 bases and J by 4 bases; unmatched bases: 12. Germline V gene sequence: CDR1 SGHRS, CDR2 YFSETQ. The CDR3 totals 16 residues. CDR3 loop: CASSPTGEPNSYGYTF. CDR3 coding DNA: TGCGCCAGCAGCCCGACAGGGGAACCGAATAGCTATGGCTACACCTTC.

Ten or more counts support this clonotype. The rearrangement links TRBV20-1 to TRBJ2-2, with a tentative D call TRBD1 (5 bases). The CDR3 spans 12 residues. CDR1 is DFQATT and CDR2 is SNEGSKA in the germline V gene (reference sequence). The V and J ends lost 1 base and 15 bases respectively, with 15 bases between them. The CDR3 spells CSARGLGQLLFF. CDR3 DNA sequence: TGCAGTGCTAGAGGGTTGGGGCAATTGTTGTTTTTT.